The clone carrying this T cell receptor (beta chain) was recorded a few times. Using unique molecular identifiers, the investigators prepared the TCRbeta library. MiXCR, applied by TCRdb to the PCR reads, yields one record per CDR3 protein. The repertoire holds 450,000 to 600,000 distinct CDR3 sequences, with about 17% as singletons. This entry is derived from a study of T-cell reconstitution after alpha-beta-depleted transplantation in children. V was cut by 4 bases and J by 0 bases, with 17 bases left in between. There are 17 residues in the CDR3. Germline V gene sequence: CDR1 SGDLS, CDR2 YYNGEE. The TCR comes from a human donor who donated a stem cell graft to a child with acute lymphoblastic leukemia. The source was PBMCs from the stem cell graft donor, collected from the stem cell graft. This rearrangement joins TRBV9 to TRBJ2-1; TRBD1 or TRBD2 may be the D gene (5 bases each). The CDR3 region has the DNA TGTGCCAGCAGCCATCGGGGACGAAGGAGCTCCTACAATGAGCAGTTCTTC. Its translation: CASSHRGRRSSYNEQFF.